This T cell receptor (beta chain) was recorded in a study of response to subunit inactivated influenza vaccine. The study's findings and limits: The study's authors posited that every seasonal influenza vaccination enlists few new T cells.

CDR1 and CDR2 from the germline V gene are LGHDT and YNNKEL (reference sequence). The CDR3 contains 17 residues. Trimming pared 0 bases from V and 3 bases from J, leaving 14 bases between. Via MiXCR, TCRdb re-called the RT-PCR reads, giving one row per CDR3 protein. Among a few hundred thousand distinct CDR3 sequences listed, approximately 7.8% were seen once. About this clonotype itself: Its target is unknown.

The starting material was PBMCs from blood, obtained around 25 months after vaccination. This chain uses TRBV3-1 with TRBJ1-4; possibly TRBD1 for D (6 bases). The TCR comes from a man aged 50-75 years who received an inactivated influenza vaccine. CDR3 loop: CASSQESLQGSNEKLFF. The CDR3 nucleotides read TGTGCCAGCAGCCAAGAGAGCCTACAGGGCTCTAATGAAAAACTGTTTTTT.